This T cell receptor (beta chain) was observed in a study of T cells in women clearing cervical HPV infection. Study background: Cases' blood sampling followed lesion detection by median approximately 150 days (90 to 200). The study, taken as a whole, reports: Cases and controls were distinguished at AUC 0.83 by richness and V genes.

In germline, CDR1 is GTSNPN, CDR2 SVGIG (reference sequence). This CDR3 region has 13 residues. Between the trimmed V and J ends, which lost 0 bases and 8 bases, there was a span of 12 bases. For this clone: Its antigen is still unknown. The read halts 3 residues ahead of the CDR3 end, with the missing end drawn from the germline J gene.

Clones were sequenced by immunoSEQ multiplex PCR, and TCRdb holds only the in-frame ones, with some missing. The listing contains about 36,000 clones. This TCR was recovered from a woman aged 18 to 69 with a cervical HPV16 infection that either progressed to CIN3+ or cleared (not recorded which). This chain joins TRBV30 and TRBJ2-3; TRBD2 is a possible D gene (6 bases). Sequenced sample: blood buffy coat. This chain's CDR3 is CAWSVAGTGTQYF. CDR3 DNA, as far as it was read: TGTGCCTGGAGTGTGGCCGGGACTGGTACG.